This T cell receptor beta chain was obtained from a study of identical twins. This CDR3 has 13 residues. Germline-derived CDR1 and CDR2 are LNHDA and SQIVND (reference sequence). The V end was cut by 3 bases, the J end by 10 bases, with 13 bases between. It was template switching that added a universal primer site, and there were unique molecular identifiers on the cDNA. MiXCR, run by TCRdb on the 5' RACE reads, gives a single entry per CDR3 protein. The table lists fewer than 450,000 distinct CDR3 sequences, approximately 9.1% of them singletons, with about 9.1% in the top ten. With respect to this clonotype: Its antigen is undetermined.

Findings of the study overall: Modelling underestimated the level of out-of-frame TCR alpha sharing observed in monozygotic twins.

The sequence was obtained from a woman aged 45-65 years in good health. The sequencing sample was made of naive T cells sorted from blood. The rearrangement uses TRBV19 and TRBJ2-1; D is unclear. The CDR3 nucleotides are TGTGCCAGTAGTATCCGACCCGATATCGAGCAGTTCTTC. This gives the protein CASSIRPDIEQFF.